This T cell receptor beta chain was recorded in a study of T-cell reconstitution after alpha-beta-depleted transplantation in children (dated by TCRdb to the mid-2010s). At the level of the whole study: Using TCR repertoire profiling, the study quantitatively followed how T-cell immune reconstitution unfolded in children after TCRalphabeta/CD19-depleted allogeneic hematopoietic cell transplantation.

This clonotype was observed at least ten times. No antigen is known for it. The record has no base qualities; no much larger clone is one base away. The study at large found these results: In some patients, the high TCRbeta diversity seen at day 60 was put down to recipient T cells and intrathymic progenitors that had survived conditioning. Hyperexpanded clone frequencies declined over subsequent months; after one year, T-cell counts and TCRbeta diversity were mostly attributed to newly produced T cells. About two months after transplant, the apparently early recovery of alphabetaT-cell counts reportedly depended on just several hundred clones that had expanded rapidly and came from non-depleted graft cells.

The junction carries 4 bases between V and J, which are trimmed by 2 bases and 5 bases respectively. Reading the germline V gene gives CDR1 MDHEN and CDR2 SYDVKM. The CDR3 has 13 amino acids, counting the end cysteine and phenylalanine. The only DNA kept is the CDR3, 39 bases in frame from the first base. The library relied on PCR. Sequencing relied on an Illumina HiSeq 2500. To normalize quantification of the TCRbeta repertoire, the TCR libraries were built with molecular barcoding that relied on unique molecular identifiers. TCRdb trimmed public reads at Q25 via fastp, called clones via MiXCR and kept in-frame beta chains. For every CDR3 protein sequence, its rows merge into one entry that carries the most common genes and DNA. This sample holds around 300,000 distinct CDR3 sequences; around 10% were observed only once. The top ten constitute roughly 7% of the sample. The label giving this sample's treatment or condition can be read as: allogeneic hematopoietic cell transplantation with graft depleted of TCRalphabeta T cells and CD19 B cells. The transplant recipients were children given TCRalphabeta/CD19-depleted allogeneic hematopoietic cell grafts.

Here the sequenced sample was PBMCs, taken before TCRalphabeta/CD19-depleted stem cell transplant. The rearranged chain carries TRBV28 and TRBJ1-6; no D segment can be confidently identified. This sequence originates from a boy under two years old with acute myeloid leukemia, due to receive a stem cell transplant. The DNA is TGTGCCAGCAGTTTAGCCAATAATTCACCCCTCCACTTT. This is translated as CASSLANNSPLHF.